The rows below give T cell receptor beta chains drawn from one sample of a study of shared clonotypes between healthy human individuals. The assay was immunoSEQ multiplex PCR, and TCRdb's table has in-frame clones only and misses some. The repertoire has about 480,000 clones, 75% to 85% of them found once; the top ten carry 13%. Sequencing was performed on PBMCs. The receptors stem from a woman between 35 and 50 years old in good health. Some clones in this sample may be carry-over from other donors' samples. Each CDR3 is given with its conserved first and last residue. The D gene is left open where the match is weak. Clone size, where shown, is once, few, many, or a class for clones that have expanded.

clone size | J gene | V gene | D gene | CDR3 protein | CDR3 DNA
- | TRBJ1-1 | TRBV19 | TRBD1 | CASSYTDRFNTEAFF | TGTGCCAGTAGTTACACGGACAGGTTCAACACTGAAGCTTTCTTT
few | TRBJ1-1 | TRBV2 | TRBD1 | CASSPQGAEAFF | TGTGCCAGCAGCCCACAGGGGGCTGAAGCTTTCTTT
- | TRBJ2-1 | TRBV7-3 | - | CASSLRGYNEQFF | TGTGCCAGCAGCTTGAGGGGCTACAATGAGCAGTTCTTC
- | TRBJ2-3 | TRBV7-7 | - | CASSPGLGVDTQYF | TGTGCCAGCAGCCCAGGACTGGGAGTGGATACGCAGTATTTT
- | TRBJ2-5 | TRBV28 | TRBD2 | CASSFRREWETQYF | TGTGCCAGCAGTTTTCGGCGGGAGTGGGAGACCCAGTACTTC
- | TRBJ2-3 | TRBV7-9 | TRBD1 | CASSLRGQGDTQYF | TGTGCCAGCAGCTTGAGGGGGCAAGGAGATACGCAGTATTTT
- | TRBJ2-1 | TRBV7-3 | - | CASSQTRTLQGNEQFF | TGTGCCAGCAGCCAGACTCGAACGTTACAGGGAAATGAGCAGTTCTTC
many | TRBJ1-5 | TRBV11-2 | - | CASSLGGGANQPQHF | TGTGCCAGCAGCTTAGGCGGCGGGGCCAATCAGCCCCAGCATTTT
few | TRBJ2-3 | TRBV7-9 | TRBD2 | CASSSGLAGYTDTQYF | TGTGCCAGCAGCTCTGGACTAGCGGGGTACACAGATACGCAGTATTTT
few | TRBJ2-5 | TRBV10-2 | TRBD2 | CASRLAGGSETQYF | TGCGCCAGTAGACTAGCGGGAGGATCAGAGACCCAGTACTTC
- | TRBJ2-7 | TRBV29-1 | - | CSATGNGEQYF | TGCAGCGCGACTGGTAATGGCGAGCAGTACTTC
- | TRBJ2-2 | TRBV5-1 | - | CASSSEPGTTTGELFF | TGCGCCAGCAGTTCTGAACCCGGGACGACCACCGGGGAGCTGTTTTTT
- | TRBJ2-1 | TRBV9 | TRBD2 | CASSVGGRDYNEQFF | TGTGCCAGCAGCGTCGGCGGGAGGGATTACAATGAGCAGTTCTTC
once | TRBJ2-5 | TRBV15 | TRBD2 | CATSRVPGLAGQETQYF | TGTGCCACCAGCAGAGTTCCCGGACTAGCGGGACAAGAGACCCAGTACTTC
- | TRBJ1-4 | TRBV29-1 | - | CSVGATNEKLFF | TGCAGCGTTGGTGCAACTAATGAAAAACTGTTTTTT
- | TRBJ1-5 | TRBV5-5 | - | CASSLEPNSNQPQHF | TGTGCCAGCAGCTTGGAGCCTAATAGCAATCAGCCCCAGCATTTT
- | TRBJ2-3 | TRBV5-4 | - | CASSSDKNTQYF | TGTGCCAGCAGCTCGGACAAAAATACGCAGTATTTT
- | TRBJ2-3 | TRBV5-4 | - | CASSLGRSTDTQYF | TGTGCCAGCAGCTTGGGTCGTAGCACAGATACGCAGTATTTT
few | TRBJ2-7 | TRBV4-2 | TRBD2 | CASSPTSAQSYEQYF | TGTGCCAGCAGCCCGACTAGCGCCCAAAGCTACGAGCAGTACTTC
few | TRBJ2-7 | TRBV5-1 | - | CASSFGGNSYEQYF | TGCGCCAGCAGCTTCGGGGGTAATTCCTACGAGCAGTACTTC
- | TRBJ1-5 | TRBV25-1 | - | CASSDLHQETERGQPQHF | TGTGCCAGCAGTGATCTACACCAAGAGACCGAGCGAGGTCAGCCCCAGCATTTT
- | TRBJ2-2 | TRBV10-2 | TRBD2 | CATKGTDTIGTSGNTGELFF | TGCGCCACAAAAGGGACAGATACTATAGGGACTAGCGGGAACACCGGGGAGCTGTTTTTT
- | TRBJ2-5 | TRBV5-1 | TRBD1 | CASSPSTGSETQYF | TGCGCCAGCAGCCCCTCGACAGGGAGTGAGACCCAGTACTTC
- | TRBJ1-2 | TRBV7-8 | - | CASSLGGGYGYTF | TGTGCCAGCAGCTTAGGCGGGGGCTATGGCTACACCTTC
- | TRBJ1-3 | TRBV9 | TRBD1 | CASSVIPGGYSGNTIYF | TGTGCCAGCAGCGTAATCCCAGGGGGCTACTCTGGAAACACCATATATTTT
- | TRBJ1-5 | TRBV27 | - | CASSSMAQHQPQHF | TGTGCCAGCAGTTCCATGGCTCAGCATCAGCCCCAGCATTTT
- | TRBJ2-5 | TRBV11-2 | - | CASSLGGSGETQYF | TGTGCCAGCAGCTTAGGGGGGTCGGGAGAGACCCAGTACTTC
- | TRBJ2-5 | TRBV28 | - | CASSLAGQRRETQYF | TGTGCCAGCAGTTTAGCGGGCCAGAGGCGGGAGACCCAGTACTTC